This T cell receptor (beta chain) was identified during a study of blood T cells in healthy people across ages. Study context: Researchers report that template switching captured about one barcoded beta molecule per two T cells.

For the second PCR, which ran for roughly 6 to 12 cycles, a sample-barcoded 5' primer and a J-beta primer mix were used. TCRdb ran MiXCR on the 5' RACE reads and lists one entry per CDR3 protein. Here the sample spans around 650,000 distinct CDR3 sequences, roughly 32% being singletons. This TCR was sampled from a woman aged 80 or older in good health. Sequencing was performed on blood.

The CDR3 DNA is TGCGCCAGCAGCTTGGGACTAGCGGGAGGTGCCAACGTCCTGACTTTC. It translates to CASSLGLAGGANVLTF. This rearrangement joins TRBV5-1 to TRBJ2-6; 13 bases map to TRBD2. V was pared by 0 bases and J by 7 bases, with 1 base of the junction left unmatched. Germline-derived CDR1 and CDR2 are SGHRS and YFSETQ. The CDR3 has 16 residues. Supplemented by reference TRBV5-1 and TRBJ2-6, the full variable domain reads KAGVTQTPRYLIKTRGQQVTLSCSPISGHRSVSWYQQTPGQGLQFLFEYFSETQRNKGNFPGRFSGRQFSNSRSEMNVSTLELGDSALYLCASSLGLAGGANVLTFGAGSRLTVL.